The 20 T cell receptor beta chains below all came from one sample that was sequenced in a study of radiotherapy plus CTLA-4 blockade in lung cancer. TCRdb's table, derived via immunoSEQ multiplex PCR, lists solely in-frame clones and lacks some. This sample yields roughly 66,000 clones, of which approximately 82% are seen a single time; 3.5% to 5% belongs to the top ten. Sequencing used peripheral blood, obtained from a patient treated with radiotherapy plus ipilimumab. These receptor sequences come from a human donor with non-small cell lung cancer who had a partial response to radiotherapy plus ipilimumab.

The chain employs TRBV6-5 and TRBJ1-4; a weak D match, TRBD1 (5 bases). Per the germline V gene, CDR1 is MNHEY and CDR2 is SVGAGI. This CDR3 is built from 15 residues. Trimming left V 6 bases short and J 3 bases short, with 14 bases between. CDR3 in amino acids: CASRPKGWANEKLFF. In DNA, the CDR3 is TGTGCCAGCAGGCCGAAGGGGTGGGCTAATGAAAAACTGTTTTTT.

The genes are TRBV10-1 and TRBJ2-1, with D perhaps matching TRBD1 (5 bases). V shed 3 bases and J shed 6 bases, with 12 bases lying between them. The CDR3 length is 14 residues. CDR1 and CDR2 from the germline V gene are WNHNN and SYGVQD (reference sequence). In DNA form, the CDR3 reads TGCGCCAGCAGTGACCCCGGACATTCCAATGAGCAGTTCTTC. This gives the protein CASSDPGHSNEQFF.

The rearrangement uses TRBV5-1 and TRBJ2-7; D may be TRBD2 (5 bases). V was cut by 4 bases and J by 1 base, with 12 bases left in between. CDR1 SGHRS and CDR2 YFSETQ come from the germline V gene. The CDR3 extends over 14 amino acids. Here the CDR3 reads CASSEGPNSYEQYF. The CDR3 nucleotides are TGCGCCAGCAGCGAGGGTCCCAATTCCTACGAGCAGTACTTC.

The chain has TRBV6-6 and TRBJ2-7; D call uncertain. Trimming took 6 bases from V and 1 from J, leaving 13 bases between them. The CDR3 loop spans 14 amino acids. Germline assignment: CDR1 MNHNY and CDR2 SVGAGI (reference sequence). In nucleotides, the CDR3 is TGTGCCAGCAGCTCCCACGACACGTCCTACGAGCAGTACTTC. Translating gives CASSSHDTSYEQYF.

This clone was counted a single time. The chain combines TRBV28 with TRBJ2-3, with 14 bases that match TRBD2. This CDR3 region has 15 residues. Germline V gene sequence: CDR1 MDHEN, CDR2 SYDVKM. The ends lost 5 bases at V and 4 bases at J; junction bases unmatched: 2. This chain's CDR3 is CASSRGLAGADTQYF. Written as DNA, the CDR3 is TGTGCCAGCAGTAGGGGACTAGCGGGAGCAGATACGCAGTATTTT.

The chain recombines TRBV7-2 with TRBJ2-2; D gene ambiguous. This CDR3 is 14 amino acids long. V was cut by 1 base and J by 1 base, with 4 bases left in between. CDR1 is SGHTA, CDR2 FQGNSA, per germline. The CDR3 spells CASSLDRNTGELFF. CDR3 nucleotides: TGTGCCAGCAGCTTAGACAGGAACACCGGGGAGCTGTTTTTT. The full variable domain, in which reference TRBV7-2 and TRBJ2-2 provide the parts outside the CDR3, is GAGVSQSPSNKVTEKGKDVELRCDPISGHTALYWYRQSLGQGLEFLIYFQGNSAPDKSGLPSDRFSAERTGGSVSTLTIQRTQQEDSAVYLCASSLDRNTGELFFGEGSRLTVL.

This chain connects TRBV30 to TRBJ2-1; D is perhaps TRBD1 (6 bases). Germline values: CDR1 GTSNPN, CDR2 SVGIG (reference sequence). The CDR3 spans 13 residues. V was cut by 0 bases and J by 8 bases, with 11 bases left in between. The CDR3 sequence is CAWSVPTGYEQFF. CDR3 nucleotide sequence: TGTGCCTGGAGTGTCCCCACAGGGTATGAGCAGTTCTTC.

The V and J genes are TRBV6-1 and TRBJ2-4; 8 bases are shared with TRBD1. J gave up 8 bases and V 4 bases, and 10 bases lay outside the gene matches. The CDR3 has 15 residues. Germline CDR1 and CDR2: MNHNS and SASEGT. CDR3 coding DNA: TGTGCCAGCAGTGGCAGGGGGCGCTGGGGTGACATTCAGTACTTC. Translation: CASSGRGRWGDIQYF.

The rearrangement joins TRBV18 to TRBJ2-2; no clear D gene. This CDR3 has 16 amino acids. The germline V and J ends were trimmed by 1 base and 4 bases, with 13 bases remaining between them. Germline V gene sequence: CDR1 KGHSH, CDR2 LQKENI. In DNA, the CDR3 is TGTGCCAGCTCACCACAGTTGGCAGATTCCACCGGGGAGCTGTTTTTT. Its translation: CASSPQLADSTGELFF.

The chain couples TRBV9 to TRBJ2-7; 10 bases agree with TRBD1. Per germline, CDR1 SGDLS and CDR2 YYNGEE. V gave up 3 bases and J gave up 5 bases; unmatched junction bases: 11. The CDR3 totals 16 residues. DNA for the CDR3: TGTGCCAGCAGCGCGATACCGGGACAGGGGCCAAACGAGCAGTACTTC. Its translation is CASSAIPGQGPNEQYF. Drawing the rest from reference TRBV9 and TRBJ2-7, the complete variable domain is DSGVTQTPKHLITATGQRVTLRCSPRSGDLSVYWYQQSLDQGLQFLIQYYNGEERAKGNILERFSAQQFPDLHSELNLSSLELGDSALYFCASSAIPGQGPNEQYFGPGTRLTVT.

The chain combines TRBV23-1 with TRBJ1-5, with 7 bases aligning to TRBD1. TRBV23-1 is an ORF, and what it does is uncertain. Unmatched junction bases numbered 9, after V lost 4 bases and J lost 3 bases. The CDR3 is 16 residues long. The DNA of the CDR3 is TGCGCCAGCAGTCCCGAACAGACAGGGTACAATCAGCCCCAGCATTTT. Its protein is CASSPEQTGYNQPQHF.

V usage is TRBV18 and J usage is TRBJ2-1, with 8 bases identical to TRBD2. The CDR3 is 14 amino acids. The germline gives CDR1 KGHSH, CDR2 LQKENI. The ends lost 3 bases at V and 2 bases at J; junction bases unmatched: 0. CDR3 sequence: CASSPTSAYNEQFF. CDR3 coding DNA: TGTGCCAGCTCACCGACTAGCGCCTACAATGAGCAGTTCTTC.

This clone turned up a few times. This sequence joins TRBV18 and TRBJ2-5; TRBD2 is a possible D gene (5 bases). Trimming shortened V by 6 bases and J by 4 bases, and 18 bases separated the two germline ends. The germline gives CDR1 KGHSH, CDR2 LQKENI. This CDR3 spans 15 amino acids. CDR3 nucleotide sequence: TGTGCCAGCTCGTGGGGAGACCCCAAGATAGAGACCCAGTACTTC. This gives the protein CASSWGDPKIETQYF. Full variable domain (missing parts from reference TRBV18 and TRBJ2-5): NAGVMQNPRHLVRRRGQEARLRCSPMKGHSHVYWYRQLPEEGLKFMVYLQKENIIDESGMPKERFSAEFPKEGPSILRIQQVVRGDSAAYFCASSWGDPKIETQYFGPGTRLLVL.

The rearrangement joins TRBV19 to TRBJ1-1, with a weak D call TRBD1 (6 bases). The CDR3 is made up of 18 amino acids. V was pared by 4 bases and J by 0 bases, with 21 bases between. Germline CDR1 and CDR2: LNHDA and SQIVND (reference sequence). The CDR3 loop is CASSSLRGGVFLNTEAFF. The CDR3 nucleotides read TGTGCCAGTAGTAGTCTGCGAGGGGGGGTTTTTCTGAACACTGAAGCTTTCTTT.

The chain recombines TRBV2 with TRBJ2-3; 9 nucleotides line up with TRBD2. CDR1 SNHLY and CDR2 FYNNEI come from the germline V gene. This CDR3 has 14 amino acids. V shed 4 bases and J 5 bases; nucleotides not matched to a gene: 4. CDR3 in amino acids: CASSGTSVLDTQYF. For the CDR3, the DNA is TGTGCCAGCAGTGGGACTAGCGTGCTAGATACGCAGTATTTT.

The rearrangement joins TRBV5-1 to TRBJ2-5, with 7 bases fitting TRBD1. The CDR3 covers 13 residues. Germline trimming cut 2 bases from V and 2 bases from J; bases unmatched to any gene: 0. Looked up from germline, CDR1 is SGHRS and CDR2 is YFSETQ. As DNA, the CDR3 is TGCGCCAGCAGCTTACAGGGGCAAGAGACCCAGTACTTC. This translates into CASSLQGQETQYF.

This chain joins TRBV5-6 and TRBJ2-5; 9 bases align to TRBD2. Trimming removed 3 bases from V and 4 bases from J; junction bases left unmatched: 4. Germline V gene lookup returns CDR1 SGHDT and CDR2 YYEEEE. The length of the CDR3 is 14 residues. DNA for the CDR3: TGTGCCAGCAGCTACGGCGGGAGGGGAGAGACCCAGTACTTC. Its protein is CASSYGGRGETQYF.

The rearrangement uses TRBV6-5 and TRBJ2-7; 8 nucleotides align to TRBD2. Trimming at V came to 2 bases and at J to 3 bases, leaving 3 bases not matched to a gene. CDR3 size: 14 residues. The V gene's germline CDR1 is MNHEY and CDR2 SVGAGI. CDR3 sequence: CASSYRAGGYEQYF. The CDR3 DNA reads as TGTGCCAGCAGTTACCGGGCGGGAGGCTACGAGCAGTACTTC.

The chain is built from TRBV27 and TRBJ2-1, with TRBD2 matching 9 bases. The CDR3 totals 15 residues. After removal of 6 bases from V and 4 bases from J, the junction contained 7 bases not matched to a gene. The germline gives CDR1 MNHEY, CDR2 SMNVEV (reference sequence). The CDR3 spells CASRPSGNIYNEQFF. CDR3 bases: TGTGCCAGCAGACCTAGCGGGAATATATACAATGAGCAGTTCTTC.

This chain joins TRBV9 and TRBJ2-7; TRBD2 agrees at 11 bases. This CDR3 is built from 15 residues. J was trimmed by 7 bases and V by 4 bases; bases with no gene match: 10. Germline loops: CDR1 SGDLS, CDR2 YYNGEE. This CDR3 is CASSPAGTSGLEQYF. As DNA, the CDR3 is TGTGCCAGCAGCCCGGCCGGGACTAGCGGATTAGAGCAGTACTTC.